What follows are 24 T cell receptor beta chains derived from one specimen sequenced in a study of graft-versus-host responses after intestinal transplantation. Profiled with immunoSEQ multiplex PCR; TCRdb holds only in-frame clones, not every one. The repertoire holds fewer than 25,000 clones, with 40% as singletons. The input for sequencing was alloreactive CD4+ T cells from a mixed lymphocyte reaction culture, taken before intestinal transplant. The subset denotes: CFSE-low proliferating T cells sorted from roughly 6-day pre-transplant mixed lymphocyte reaction (GvH or HvG direction). These receptors came from a human patient who received an intestinal transplant.

By frequency in the sample, this clone is medium-sized. The rearrangement links TRBV4-3 to TRBJ2-1; 7 bases are a match to TRBD1. This CDR3 region has 15 residues. In germline, CDR1 is LGHNA, CDR2 YSLEER. V lost 2 bases and J lost 7; bases outside the gene matches: 8. This chain's CDR3 is CASSQNRGRGNEQFF. CDR3 DNA: TGCGCCAGCAGCCAAAACAGGGGCCGAGGGAATGAGCAGTTCTTC.

This clone has just one count. This chain connects TRBV6-4 to TRBJ2-1; TRBD2 matches at 12 bases. V lost 4 bases and J lost 9; bases outside the gene matches: 7. The CDR3 covers 15 residues. Germline CDR1 reads MRHNA; CDR2 reads SNTAGT. CDR3 DNA: TGTGCCAGCAGTGTAGGACTAGCGGGGCCCGGTGAGCAGTTCTTC. Its protein is CASSVGLAGPGEQFF.

The chain couples TRBV6-5 to TRBJ2-7; the D gene is possibly TRBD2 (7 bases). The CDR3 has 14 residues. The germline V gene encodes CDR1 MNHEY and CDR2 SVGAGI. V was pared by 1 base and J by 4 bases, with 11 bases between. The CDR3 nucleotides are TGTGCCAGCAGTTACTGGGGAGGGGGTTACGAGCAGTACTTC. Its translation is CASSYWGGGYEQYF.

This clone was picked up a small number of times. This sequence joins TRBV5-8 and TRBJ2-3, with TRBD2 matching 10 bases. Losses at the gene ends were 2 bases for V and 3 bases for J; bases not matched to a gene: 3. CDR1 is SGHTS and CDR2 is YDEGEE in the germline V gene. The CDR3 is made up of 15 amino acids. The DNA for the CDR3 is TGTGCCAGCAGCTTTCTAGCGGGAGCGACAGATACGCAGTATTTT. Translating gives CASSFLAGATDTQYF.

V and J are TRBV19 and TRBJ2-2; 7 nucleotides match TRBD1. The junction had 8 bases not matched to a gene; V was cut back by 5 bases and J by 5 bases. The CDR3 covers 15 residues. Germline lookup yields CDR1 LNHDA and CDR2 SQIVND (reference sequence). CDR3 in amino acids: CASSVERGRTGELFF. Here the CDR3 DNA reads TGTGCCAGTAGTGTCGAGAGGGGGCGGACCGGGGAGCTGTTTTTT.

The V call is TRBV6-1, the J call TRBJ2-1; TRBD2 matches 9 bases. J lost 10 bases, V lost 6 bases, and 7 bases had no gene match. In germline, CDR1 is MNHNS, CDR2 SASEGT. The CDR3 covers 13 residues. The CDR3 DNA follows: TGTGCCAGCAGGGGTAGCGGGAGAGTCGAGCAGTTCTTC. As protein: CASRGSGRVEQFF.

This clone has more than one count but fewer than ten. CDR3 amino acids: CASRWDRLSSYEQYF. The CDR3 region has the DNA TGTGCCAGCAGATGGGACAGGCTAAGCTCCTACGAGCAGTACTTC. The J gene is TRBJ2-7, the V gene TRBV6-6; TRBD1 matches at 8 bases. V gave up 6 bases and J gave up 0 bases; unmatched junction bases: 7. Germline V gene data show CDR1 as MNHNY and CDR2 as SVGAGI (reference sequence). The CDR3 consists of 15 residues.

V and J are TRBV4-3 and TRBJ2-3; 14 bases are shared with TRBD2. The junction had 10 bases not matched to a gene; V was cut back by 5 bases and J by 9 bases. Germline V gene sequence: CDR1 LGHNA, CDR2 YSLEER. This CDR3 is built from 16 residues. The CDR3: CASSGTSGGGRETQYF. For the CDR3, the DNA is TGCGCCAGCAGCGGGACTAGCGGGGGTGGGAGGGAGACGCAGTATTTT.

The chain recombines TRBV4-1 with TRBJ2-1, with 10 nucleotides matching TRBD1. The CDR3 loop spans 15 amino acids. Germline assignment: CDR1 MGHRA and CDR2 YSYEKL. V dropped 6 bases and J dropped 7; count of bases not matched to a gene: 9. The CDR3 nucleotides are TGCGCCAGCAGACGAACGGGGACAGGGGAGAATGAGCAGTTCTTC. Amino acid sequence: CASRRTGTGENEQFF.

The chain has TRBV19 and TRBJ1-1; the D gene is possibly TRBD1 (6 bases). The germline gives CDR1 LNHDA, CDR2 SQIVND (reference sequence). The CDR3 covers 13 residues. Trimming pared 5 bases from V and 5 bases from J, leaving 12 bases between. CDR3 sequence (DNA): TGTGCCAGTAGTTTTCTCGGACAGACTGAAGCTTTCTTT. This encodes CASSFLGQTEAFF.

The chain recombines TRBV7-9 with TRBJ2-5, with D possibly TRBD1 on 6 matching bases. The CDR3 length is 15 residues. With 5 bases removed from V and 5 bases from J, the gap between germline ends came to 18 bases. CDR1 SEHNR and CDR2 FQNEAQ come from the germline V gene (reference sequence). The CDR3 bases are TGTGCCAGCAGCGGTCAACAGGGCGTGGGGGAGACCCAGTACTTC. Amino acids: CASSGQQGVGETQYF.

The gene calls are TRBV28 and TRBJ1-3; a weak D match, TRBD1 (6 bases). CDR3 length equals 13 residues. V gave up 6 bases and J gave up 3 bases, with 9 bases separating them. In germline, CDR1 is MDHEN, CDR2 SYDVKM. Here the CDR3 reads CASRLQGGNTIYF. The CDR3 nucleotides read TGTGCCAGCAGGCTACAGGGTGGAAACACCATATATTTT.

This clone appeared a single time. The rearrangement links TRBV9 to TRBJ2-1, with 10 bases aligning to TRBD2. Germline lookup yields CDR1 SGDLS and CDR2 YYNGEE. There are 15 residues in the CDR3. V was pared by 0 bases and J by 7 bases, with 4 bases of the junction left unmatched. The chain's CDR3 is CASSVVSGGANEQFF. The CDR3 nucleotides read TGTGCCAGCAGCGTAGTGAGCGGGGGGGCAAATGAGCAGTTCTTC. The entire variable domain, with the rest obtained from reference TRBV9 and TRBJ2-1, is as follows: DSGVTQTPKHLITATGQRVTLRCSPRSGDLSVYWYQQSLDQGLQFLIQYYNGEERAKGNILERFSAQQFPDLHSELNLSSLELGDSALYFCASSVVSGGANEQFFGPGTRLTVL.

This clone occurred a few times. This chain uses TRBV6-5 with TRBJ2-7, with TRBD2 identical over 11 bases. This CDR3 spans 14 amino acids. CDR1 and CDR2 from the germline V gene are MNHEY and SVGAGI. V lost 7 bases and J lost 3; bases outside the gene matches: 5. CDR3 coding DNA: TGTGCCAGCACCCGGGGACTAGCGGACTACGAGCAGTACTTC. It codes for CASTRGLADYEQYF.

This clone was counted only a few times. CDR3 residues: CASRPRGSPYEQYF. The CDR3 DNA is TGTGCCAGCAGACCCCGGGGTAGCCCCTACGAGCAGTACTTC. The chain employs TRBV6-7 and TRBJ2-7; D possibly corresponds to TRBD2 (5 bases). TRBV6-7 qualifies as an ORF whose function is uncertain. The V end was cut by 6 bases, the J end by 2 bases, with 14 bases between. The CDR3 loop spans 14 amino acids.

The genes are TRBV7-2 and TRBJ2-2; 8 bases are shared with TRBD2. V lost 5 bases and J lost 6; bases outside the gene matches: 8. Looked up from germline, CDR1 is SGHTA and CDR2 is FQGNSA. This CDR3 has 15 residues. The CDR3 here is CASSPAGRGAGELFF. CDR3 sequence (DNA): TGTGCCAGCAGCCCCGCGGGGCGGGGGGCCGGGGAGCTGTTTTTT.

The V gene is TRBV6-5, the J gene TRBJ2-3; maybe TRBD2 (6 bases). The ends were cut back, 2 bases at V and 6 bases at J, with 18 bases in the middle. CDR1 and CDR2 from the germline V gene are MNHEY and SVGAGI. The CDR3 loop spans 16 amino acids. The CDR3 nucleotides read TGTGCCAGCAGTTACAGGTTGCCACTAGCATCCGATACGCAGTATTTT. Its translation: CASSYRLPLASDTQYF.

The chain uses TRBV15 and TRBJ2-3; TRBD2 might be the D (7 bases). This CDR3 has 16 amino acids. V was pared by 4 bases and J by 1 base, with 15 bases between. The germline V gene encodes CDR1 LNHNV and CDR2 YYDKDF (reference sequence). The CDR3: CATSKGRGPGTDTQYF. CDR3 coding DNA: TGTGCCACCAGCAAGGGGCGGGGGCCCGGCACAGATACGCAGTATTTT.

The rearrangement uses TRBV29-1 and TRBJ2-7, with TRBD2 identical over 15 bases. The CDR3 loop spans 15 amino acids. Germline V CDR1 and CDR2: SQVTM, ANQGSEA. V dropped 4 bases and J dropped 4; count of bases not matched to a gene: 5. The DNA for the CDR3 is TGCAGCGTTGCTTGGACTAGCGGGAGGGATTACGAGCAGTACTTC. This codes for CSVAWTSGRDYEQYF.

The chain has TRBV4-2 and TRBJ2-1; perhaps TRBD2 as D (6 bases). The CDR3 is 17 residues long. V was trimmed by 1 base and J by 2 bases, leaving 15 bases between them. Germline V gives CDR1 LGHNA, CDR2 YNFKEQ. The CDR3 DNA reads as TGTGCCAGCAGCCAAGTTACCCGGGCGGGGACCTACAATGAGCAGTTCTTC. It specifies CASSQVTRAGTYNEQFF.

This clone was recorded a few times. The CDR3 loop reads CASSLFTRGTRSYGYTF. CDR3 sequence (DNA): TGTGCCAGCAGCTTATTCACGCGGGGGACCCGTAGCTATGGCTACACCTTC. The chain links TRBV11-3 to TRBJ1-2; possible D gene TRBD1, 5 bases. Trimming pared 2 bases from V and 4 bases from J, leaving 20 bases between. This CDR3 is built from 17 residues. CDR1 and CDR2 from the germline V gene are SGHNT and YENEEA.

In its sample, this clone was seen a few times. The chain uses TRBV5-8 and TRBJ1-3; D is perhaps TRBD1 (6 bases). The CDR3 has 16 residues. CDR1 is SGHTS, CDR2 YDEGEE, per germline. V was clipped by 2 bases and J by 0 bases, with 12 bases between them. The CDR3 DNA is TGTGCCAGCAGCTTCGGACAGTTAAGCTCTGGAAACACCATATATTTT. Translation gives CASSFGQLSSGNTIYF.

The chain joins TRBV5-6 to TRBJ1-4; TRBD1 matches at 7 bases. Trimming at V came to 1 base and at J to 8 bases, leaving 8 bases not matched to a gene. The CDR3 is 15 residues long. Germline CDR1 and CDR2: SGHDT and YYEEEE. The chain's CDR3 is CASSLLGTEWEKLFF. The DNA for the CDR3 is TGTGCCAGCAGCTTGCTCGGGACAGAATGGGAAAAACTGTTTTTT.

This clone was seen only a few times. The chain has TRBV10-3 and TRBJ1-2, with TRBD1 matching 7 bases. The germline V gene encodes CDR1 ENHRY and CDR2 SYGVKD. This CDR3 region has 14 residues. J lost 0 bases, V lost 4 bases, and 2 bases had no gene match. The DNA of the CDR3 is TGTGCCATCAGTGGGACAGGAGCTAACTATGGCTACACCTTC. Its protein product is CAISGTGANYGYTF.